This T cell receptor (beta chain) derives from a study of regulatory T cells in long-lasting Graves disease. Researchers made TCR beta libraries by using iRepertoire HTBI primers and running Arm-PCR on CDR3 regions. TCRdb re-called the multiplex PCR reads through MiXCR, storing one row per CDR3 protein. This table holds about 560,000 distinct CDR3 sequences, roughly 15% found once. Only a few counts were recorded for this clonotype. Its antigen is still unknown. Time point indicated: newly diagnosed GD, antithyroid drugs for less than 3 months. PBMC-extracted RNA yielded the TCR library. Whole-study results and caveats: Whereas new patients shared some 990 public clonotypes, persistent patients shared more, at 2,500 to 3,500.

CDR3 size: 20 residues. The V gene's germline CDR1 is KGHDR and CDR2 SFDVKD. V dropped 3 bases and J dropped 0 bases, with 23 bases sitting between them. This sample also belongs to another study, concerning T cells in Graves' hyperthyroidism and ophthalmopathy. That publication notes: Patients aged 18 to 65 had newly diagnosed hyperthyroidism lasting under 2 months.

The sample consisted of peripheral blood mononuclear cells (PBMCs), taken at new diagnosis, from a patient treated with antithyroid drugs. The source of this sequence is a man between 18 and 35 years old with Graves disease. The rearrangement uses TRBV24-1 and TRBJ2-1, with TRBD2 as a possible D gene (5 bases). CDR3 region: CATSDPLGKKDLSSYNEQFF. DNA of the CDR3: TGTGCCACCAGTGATCCCCTCGGGAAGAAAGACTTAAGCTCCTACAATGAGCAGTTCTTC.